The sequence of this TCR beta chain was determined in a study of T cell responses to AZD1222 COVID-19 vaccine (dated by TCRdb to about 2021). Background on the whole study: AZD1222 recipients given second doses at about 4 weeks or at about 12 weeks were pooled, since spike-specific TCR depth and breadth were not found to differ between the two schedules. Trial participants were enrolled into age subgroups of 18-55, 56-69 and 70-plus years, which contained approximately 150, 28 and 58 TCR-sequenced participants, respectively. TCR sequencing was performed for 230 to 250 trial participants, of whom roughly 200 were given two doses of AZD1222 and 26 were given two doses of MenACWY control vaccine.

On this clone: Its antigen has not been determined. No much larger clone is present one base from it, and per-base qualities are unavailable.

The CDR3 regions of human TCRbeta chains were analyzed by immunosequencing. The authors' analysis ran thus. TCRs in the repertoires were compared against a reference library of SARS-CoV-2-specific TCRs that had been generated with the MIRA antigen-specificity platform. Breadth was defined as the fraction of unique TCRs that were SARS-CoV-2-associated. Depth was defined as the fraction of total T cells that were SARS-CoV-2-associated. Each spike-specific TCR was assigned to its reactive spike region and to a CD4 or CD8 class using the MIRA data. Log10-transformed breadth and depth values were compared by one-way ANOVA with Sidak's multiple comparisons tests. TCRdb mirrors the immuneACCESS table, restricted to in-frame sequences. Some clones are absent from its copies; in checked studies, under half trace to an unresolved V gene, and the reason for the others is unknown. V, J and clone size are those of that table, while D and trimming were read from the DNA. The sample table records roughly 130,000 clones; about 90% of these occur just once. The top ten constitute 1.5% to 2% of the sample.

This specimen's time point label, per the study, means: baseline before first vaccination. Samples from vaccinated people were obtained from the UK trials COV001 and COV002, which included a single-blind randomized controlled phase 2/3 trial of AZD1222 (ChAdOx1 nCoV-19) in healthy adults. For TCRbeta chain sequencing, PBMC samples were collected from trial participants at day 0 and at day 28 after the second dose. The paper's findings and limits, for the study overall: The 56-69-year group was small, and its depth increase did not reach significance, likely because of low power. Participants were mostly white British and included more females than males, and it was suggested by the authors that clonal diversity may have been underestimated. Conclusions about previously exposed vaccinees were limited because only six AZD1222 recipients were SARS-CoV-2 seropositive at baseline. The whole spike protein was spanned by vaccine-associated CD4 TCRs, and dominant responses were seen in regions 160-218 and 743-854. After two AZD1222 doses, both the breadth and the depth of spike-specific TCRs were significantly higher than at day 0 and than in MenACWY recipients. Because no samples from the day 14 peak response were available, repertoires could be characterized only after the peak T cell response. Epitopes outside the regions mutated in the B.1.351 and B.1.1.7 variants were reportedly recognized by nearly half of the unique spike-specific TCRs.

V is trimmed back by 5 bases and J by 9 bases, and the junction contains 12 bases that no gene match accounts for. Sequences SGHNT (CDR1) and YYREEE (CDR2) are obtained from the germline V gene (reference sequence). Taken from cysteine to phenylalanine, the CDR3 has 16 residues. The only DNA kept is the CDR3, 48 bases in frame from the first base. This TCR was sampled from an adult in good health. The chain is made from TRBV5-4 and TRBJ2-2; 11 bases in the middle match TRBD1. The specimen was peripheral blood, collected on day 0 of AZD1222 vaccination. The nucleotides read TGTGCCAGCAGTTACCACGGACAGGGGGCGCCCAGGGAGCTGTTTTTT. This is translated as CASSYHGQGAPRELFF.